This record looks at one T cell receptor beta chain sequence and its context. As yet, its antigen is unknown. This entry comes from a study of Ad26.COV2.S vaccination and SARS-CoV-2 variants. Study context: In the study, Ad26.COV2.S was injected intramuscularly once, or twice 56 days apart.

The treatment was: around 19 received Ad26.COV2.S at low or high dose, single or two shots; roughly five received placebo; per-sample allocation not given. Sample collection was performed on day 63 after the first vaccine or placebo injection. The repertoire was sequenced with immunoSEQ multiplex PCR; TCRdb's copy has only in-frame clones and lacks some. The sample comprises fewer than 800,000 clones, around 89% of which are singletons, and about 1.5% rests with the top ten. Study-level points and caveats: Measurement of non-spike TCR breadth gave similar results in vaccine and placebo recipients. Measurements of TCR breadth and depth may have given underestimates of the total T cell responses.

V was trimmed by 2 bases and J by 4 bases, leaving 6 bases between them. This CDR3 contains 12 residues. The TCR sequence derives from a person between 18 and 65 years old who received the Ad26.COV2.S COVID-19 vaccine or a placebo. Sequenced here: peripheral blood, sampled in a trial of Ad26.COV2.S vaccine versus placebo. The chain has TRBV12-3 or TRBV12-4 and TRBJ2-7; D remains ambiguous. The CDR3 is CASSLWVYEQYF. The CDR3 DNA follows: TGTGCCAGCAGTTTATGGGTGTACGAGCAGTACTTC.